This is a list of T cell receptor beta chains from one sample in a study of identical twins. TCRdb analysed the 5' RACE reads with MiXCR anew, one entry per CDR3 protein. The table has a few hundred thousand distinct CDR3 sequences, more than 13% seen once; the top ten hold approximately 0.98%. Another study also made use of these data, one on yellow fever vaccine responses in identical twins.

Source material: CD4+ T cells sorted from blood. The receptors originated from a woman aged 18-30 years in good health. The CDR3 runs from the conserved cysteine through the conserved F or W. Fields, in order: J gene, V gene, D gene, CDR3 protein. The D gene is left open where the match is weak.

J gene: TRBJ2-7; V gene: TRBV7-2; D gene: TRBD2; CDR3 protein: CASSLAPPGTSVYEQYF
J gene: TRBJ2-1; V gene: TRBV29-1; D gene: -; CDR3 protein: CSVDGLVRLNEQFF
J gene: TRBJ2-7; V gene: TRBV5-6; D gene: -; CDR3 protein: CASSGGAPEGYEQYF
J gene: TRBJ2-3; V gene: TRBV29-1; D gene: TRBD1; CDR3 protein: CSVDRGSTDTQYF
J gene: TRBJ2-1; V gene: TRBV5-5; D gene: -; CDR3 protein: CASSPVGAGYNEQFF
J gene: TRBJ2-7; V gene: TRBV10-3; D gene: -; CDR3 protein: CAISDYYEQYF
J gene: TRBJ1-2; V gene: TRBV3-1; D gene: TRBD1; CDR3 protein: CASSQGNRGLGYGYTF
J gene: TRBJ2-3; V gene: TRBV7-9; D gene: -; CDR3 protein: CASSSWQYTDTQYF
J gene: TRBJ2-2; V gene: TRBV20-1; D gene: TRBD2; CDR3 protein: CSARERTSGSLGTGELFF
J gene: TRBJ2-3; V gene: TRBV6-5; D gene: -; CDR3 protein: CASSYGTGSTTDTQYF
J gene: TRBJ2-7; V gene: TRBV6-1; D gene: TRBD1; CDR3 protein: CASSDLGQGYEQYF
J gene: TRBJ2-5; V gene: TRBV7-8; D gene: -; CDR3 protein: CASSLALNGQETQYF
J gene: TRBJ2-7; V gene: TRBV27; D gene: -; CDR3 protein: CASSPHASYEQYF
J gene: TRBJ2-5; V gene: TRBV5-1; D gene: TRBD2; CDR3 protein: CASSLGTSGVETQYF
J gene: TRBJ2-1; V gene: TRBV12-5; D gene: -; CDR3 protein: CASGSGESSYNEQFF
J gene: TRBJ2-3; V gene: TRBV20-1; D gene: -; CDR3 protein: CSVSRVTDTQYF
J gene: TRBJ2-7; V gene: TRBV5-5; D gene: TRBD1; CDR3 protein: CASSPGLGQGFEQYF